This T cell receptor beta chain was sequenced for a study of cytomegalovirus exposure and HLA in healthy donors. Study context: An early release of data contained 75 million to 90 million unique TCRs, which came from HLA-typed donors.

Though probably carrying unrecorded immune exposures, donors were nominally healthy at sampling. PCR used 60 Vbeta primers and 13 Jbeta primers. How the authors handled the data: In a later analysis, the count reached about 75 million unique TCR beta chains, with about 11 million shared. Clones were read by immunoSEQ multiplex PCR, and TCRdb kept only the in-frame ones, dropping some. V and J calls plus clone size are reproduced from that table; the DNA served to infer D and trimming. The sample carries 90,000 to 120,000 clones, around 80% recorded once. Findings and caveats of the study: An analysis done earlier found most TCR beta V segments productive about 87% or about 30% of the time.

As concerns this clone: Its antigen is not known.

The sequence came from a man aged 25-45 years in good health and CMV-seropositive. The sample taken for sequencing was PBMCs.

CDR3 DNA: TGTGCCAGCAGCTTGGACTGGCTAGCGGGGATCACAGATACGCAGTATTTT. It translates to CASSLDWLAGITDTQYF. The chain has TRBV5-4 and TRBJ2-3; TRBD2 matches 9 bases. This CDR3 has 17 residues. The ends lost 0 bases at V and 2 bases at J; junction bases unmatched: 7. CDR1 and CDR2 (germline): SGHNT, YYREEE (reference sequence).